This T cell receptor beta chain was sequenced during a study of CD8 T cells in ankylosing spondylitis (TCRdb year 2017). The study in broad terms: The study set out to find disease-linked TCR variants by profiling T cell receptor beta repertoires in ankylosing spondylitis patients and healthy donors. The full study cohort comprised roughly 24 ankylosing spondylitis patients and over a hundred healthy donors. Peripheral blood was sampled, and synovial fluid was additionally collected from ankylosing spondylitis patients.

Broad study findings and their caveats: Significant enrichment of the disease-linked clones was reported in matched synovial fluid samples from ankylosing spondylitis patients. The disease-linked clones had a CD8+ phenotype and were found at relatively low frequencies in peripheral blood. A TCR beta motif of 8 or 9 highly homologous amino acid variants appeared characteristic of blood from ankylosing spondylitis patients. Some motif variants were previously reported in synovial fluid and blood of reactive arthritis patients, suggesting common disease-initiation mechanisms.

The CDR3 numbers 14 residues from cysteine through phenylalanine. The read is trimmed to its CDR3 DNA, 42 bases read in frame from base 1. V was cut back by 7 bases and J by 0 bases, leaving a gap of 13 bases between them. CDR1 and CDR2, per the germline V gene (reference sequence), are LNHNV and YYDKDF. A remark on this clonotype: Its binding antigen is unknown. Base quality data are lacking; no much larger clone is found one base away.

TCRdb records Illumina HiSeq 2500 as the sequencer. Quantitative 5'-RACE with molecular barcodes was used to prepare TCR beta libraries. The study's own analysis went as follows. A new computational method, built on a probabilistic model of VDJ rearrangement, was used to identify disease-linked TCR variants. Clones were called with MiXCR by TCRdb after fastp trimmed the public reads at Q25, and only in-frame beta chains were retained. A single entry per CDR3 protein holds the most common genes and DNA from its merged rows. The authors' filters were not applied to this entry. The sample table shows 150,000 to 250,000 distinct CDR3 sequences, and more than 10% are seen once. 16% of the sample is in the top ten clones.

The source material was blood, either unsorted or a sorted T cell fraction (not recorded which). This clonotype was sampled from a male donor with ankylosing spondylitis or in good health (not recorded which). The receptor chain draws on TRBV15 and TRBJ2-7; possibly the D gene is TRBD2, per 5 matching bases. The DNA reads TGTGCCACCAACCCGACGGGGAGCTCCTACGAGCAGTACTTC. Translated, it reads CATNPTGSSYEQYF.